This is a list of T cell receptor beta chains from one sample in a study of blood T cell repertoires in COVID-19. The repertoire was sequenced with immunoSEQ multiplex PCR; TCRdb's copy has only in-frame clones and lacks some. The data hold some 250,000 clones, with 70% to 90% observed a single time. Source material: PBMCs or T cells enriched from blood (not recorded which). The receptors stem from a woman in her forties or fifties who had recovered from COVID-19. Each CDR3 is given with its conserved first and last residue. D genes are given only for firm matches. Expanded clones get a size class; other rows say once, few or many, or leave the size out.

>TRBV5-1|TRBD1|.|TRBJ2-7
TGCGCCAGCAGCATCCGGGACAGCCCCTCCTACGAGCAGTACTTC
CASSIRDSPSYEQYF
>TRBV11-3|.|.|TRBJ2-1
TGTGCCAGCAGCCCCCGAGTGGGGACACTCTACAATGAGCAGTTCTTC
CASSPRVGTLYNEQFF
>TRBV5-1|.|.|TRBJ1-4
TGCGCCAGCAGCTTGGACAGGGTAATGAATGAAAAACTGTTTTTT
CASSLDRVMNEKLFF
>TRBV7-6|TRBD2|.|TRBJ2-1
TGTGCCAGCAGCTTAGCCGCGGGACTAGCCTCCTACAATGAGCAGTTCTTC
CASSLAAGLASYNEQFF
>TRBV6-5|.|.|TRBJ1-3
TGTGCCAGCAGACCGAGCTCTGGAAACACCATATATTTT
CASRPSSGNTIYF
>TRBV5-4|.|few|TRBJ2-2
TGTGCCAGCAGCTTGGTAACGGGAGTGCCCGGGGAGCTGTTTTTT
CASSLVTGVPGELFF
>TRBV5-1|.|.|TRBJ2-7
TGCGCCAGCAGCGAGACTGGCAGCTACGAGCAGTACTTC
CASSETGSYEQYF
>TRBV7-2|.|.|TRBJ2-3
TGTGCCAGCAAGAGGACAGCGTCGAGCACAGATACGCAGTATTTT
CASKRTASSTDTQYF
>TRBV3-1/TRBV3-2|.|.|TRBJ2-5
TGTGCCAGCACCCTCCAAGAGACCCAGTACTTC
CASTLQETQYF
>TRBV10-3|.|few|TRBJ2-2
TGTGCCAGTACCCCGGAGGCGAACACCGGGGAGCTGTTTTTT
CASTPEANTGELFF
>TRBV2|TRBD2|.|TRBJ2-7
TGTGCCAGCAGTGAAAATGCTAGCGGATACGAGCAGTACTTC
CASSENASGYEQYF
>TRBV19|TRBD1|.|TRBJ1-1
TGTGCCAGTAGACCTGGACAGGGCCTTTGGGCTTTCTTT
CASRPGQGLWAFF
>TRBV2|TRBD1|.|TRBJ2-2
TGTGCCAGCAGAACGGGACAGGGGAGCGCCGGGGAGCTGTTTTTT
CASRTGQGSAGELFF
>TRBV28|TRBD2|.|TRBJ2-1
TGTGCCAGCAGTCCACGACGGATAGCGGGACCCTCCTACAATGAGCAGTTCTTC
CASSPRRIAGPSYNEQFF
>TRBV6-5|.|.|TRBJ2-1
TGTGCCAGCAGTTACTCGATCAGCGGTGAGCAGTTCTTC
CASSYSISGEQFF
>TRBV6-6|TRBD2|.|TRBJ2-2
TGTGCCAGCAGCCTCCATGCGGGAGGCCCTCTGTTCGCGAACACCGGGGAGCTGTTTTTT
CASSLHAGGPLFANTGELFF
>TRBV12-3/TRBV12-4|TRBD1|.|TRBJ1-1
TGTGCCAGCAGTTTATCAGGGGGATCTGAAGCTTTCTTT
CASSLSGGSEAFF
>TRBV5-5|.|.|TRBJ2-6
TGTGCCAGCAGTTCCTTCGGGTCTGGGGCCAACGTCCTGACTTTC
CASSSFGSGANVLTF
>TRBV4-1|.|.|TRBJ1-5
TGCGCCAGCAGCCAAGAGCAGCGGGGGAATCAGCCCCAGCATTTT
CASSQEQRGNQPQHF
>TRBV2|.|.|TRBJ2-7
TGTGCCAGCAGTGAGGGGGGTACCTACGAGCAGTACTTC
CASSEGGTYEQYF
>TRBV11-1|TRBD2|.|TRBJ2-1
TGTGCCAGCAGACCGGGACTAGCCTTTCGTGAGCAGTTCTTC
CASRPGLAFREQFF
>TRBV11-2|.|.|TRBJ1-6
TGTGCCAGCAGCCCAGGCCCCGTCTTGGTCCACTTT
CASSPGPVLVHF
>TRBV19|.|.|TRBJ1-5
TGTGCCAGTAGTATAGGAGGTCCGGGGTTGTCTAGCAATCAGCCCCAGCATTTT
CASSIGGPGLSSNQPQHF
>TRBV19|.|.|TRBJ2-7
TGTGCCAGTAGACCTAGGGACAACTCCTACGAGCAGTACTTC
CASRPRDNSYEQYF
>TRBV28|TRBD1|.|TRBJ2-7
TGTGCCAGCAGTTCCCCCGGACAGGGGGCGGGGGAGCAGTACTTC
CASSSPGQGAGEQYF
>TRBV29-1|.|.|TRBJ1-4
TGCAGCGTCCTTACCCCGGGGGCTAATGAAAAACTGTTTTTT
CSVLTPGANEKLFF
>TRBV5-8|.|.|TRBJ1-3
TGTGCCAGCAGCTTGGGGGTTAGGGGCGAACCTGGAAACACCATATATTTT
CASSLGVRGEPGNTIYF
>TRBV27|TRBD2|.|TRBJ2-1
TGTGCCAGCAGTTGGGGGGGACTAGCGGGAGGGCAGGACGGTGAGCAGTTCTTC
CASSWGGLAGGQDGEQFF
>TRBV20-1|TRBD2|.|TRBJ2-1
TGCAGTGCTAGTGTACCGGGACTAGCTTGGTATGAGCAGTTCTTC
CSASVPGLAWYEQFF
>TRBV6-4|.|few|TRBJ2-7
TGTGCCAGCGTGAGACCGGGAAGACATGGAGGCGAGCAGTACTTC
CASVRPGRHGGEQYF
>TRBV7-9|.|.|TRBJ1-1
TGTGCCAGCAGCTTGCACGGGAGGGGCACTGAAGCTTTCTTT
CASSLHGRGTEAFF
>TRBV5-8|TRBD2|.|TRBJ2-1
TGTGCCAGCAGCTTGATGTCTAGCGGGAATGATTTCTACAATGAGCAGTTCTTC
CASSLMSSGNDFYNEQFF
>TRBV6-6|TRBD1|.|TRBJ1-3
TGTGCCAGCAGCCGACCGACAGGGAGGTTCACTGGAAACACCATATATTTT
CASSRPTGRFTGNTIYF
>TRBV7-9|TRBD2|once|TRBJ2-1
TGTGCCAGCAGCTTAATAGCGGGAGACTCCTACAATGAGCAGTTCTTC
CASSLIAGDSYNEQFF
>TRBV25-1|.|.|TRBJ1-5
TGTGCCAGCAGTGGGCAGGGGATGAGCAATCAGCCCCAGCATTTT
CASSGQGMSNQPQHF
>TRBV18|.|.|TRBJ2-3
TGTGCCAGCTCACCTTCCGCGGTGAGGGAGGATACGCAGTATTTT
CASSPSAVREDTQYF
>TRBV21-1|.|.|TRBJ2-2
TGTGCCAGCAGCGCGGGACAGGGGAACACCGGGGAGCTGTTTTTT
CASSAGQGNTGELFF
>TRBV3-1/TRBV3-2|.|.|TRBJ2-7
TGTGCCAGCAGCCAACTAGCGAACGAGCAGTACTTC
CASSQLANEQYF
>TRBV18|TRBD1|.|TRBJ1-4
TGTGCCAGCTCACCCGACAGGGTTACTAATGAAAAACTGTTTTTT
CASSPDRVTNEKLFF
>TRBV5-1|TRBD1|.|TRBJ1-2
TGCGCCAGCAGCTCACCTAGGGGACAGGGGAACTATGGCTACACCTTC
CASSSPRGQGNYGYTF
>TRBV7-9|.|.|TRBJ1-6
TGTGCCAGCAGCTTAGGCGGTAAAAGGATGTCACCCCTCCACTTT
CASSLGGKRMSPLHF
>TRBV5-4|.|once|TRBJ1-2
TGTGCCAGCAGCCTCCCCGGGGGATTTAACTATGGCTACACCTTC
CASSLPGGFNYGYTF
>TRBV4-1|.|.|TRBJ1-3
TGCGCCAGCAGCCAAGATGGGGCCAGATCATGGGGAAACACCATATATTTT
CASSQDGARSWGNTIYF
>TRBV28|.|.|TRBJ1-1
TGTGCCAGCAGTCTTTCGTTCCCTGAAGCTTTCTTT
CASSLSFPEAFF
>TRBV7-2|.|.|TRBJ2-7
TGTGCCAGCAGCTTAGTGTCCTCGAGCGAGCAGTACTTC
CASSLVSSSEQYF
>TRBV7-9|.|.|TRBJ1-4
TGTGCCAGCAGCCGGGGGAATAATGAAAAACTGTTTTTT
CASSRGNNEKLFF
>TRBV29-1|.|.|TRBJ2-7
TGCAGCGTTGTATCTTCCTACGAGCAGTACTTC
CSVVSSYEQYF
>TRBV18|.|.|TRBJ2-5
TGTGCCAGCTCACCTGTAGGCGGCCAAGAGACCCAGTACTTC
CASSPVGGQETQYF